This T cell receptor beta chain is drawn from a study of cytomegalovirus exposure and HLA in healthy donors. Study background: Around 85 million unique TCR sequences came from HLA-typed donors in an early release.

Per germline, CDR1 SEHNR and CDR2 FQNEAQ (reference sequence). The V and J ends lost 5 bases and 1 base, in that order; junction bases with no gene match: 10. This CDR3 contains 17 residues. A multiplex PCR was run with 60 Vbeta primers and 13 Jbeta primers. Produced via immunoSEQ multiplex PCR; TCRdb's table is partial and in-frame only. The table gives 95,000 to 150,000 clones; the top ten clones make up 3.6% of it. Sequenced sample: PBMCs. The chain combines TRBV7-9 with TRBJ2-1, with 8 bases matching TRBD2. The sequence was collected from a man between 18 and 29 years old in good health and CMV-seronegative. CDR3 nucleotide sequence: TGTGCCAGCAGCGATGACACTAGCGGACAATCCTACAATGAGCAGTTCTTC. Protein sequence: CASSDDTSGQSYNEQFF.